This T cell receptor (beta chain) is from a study of blood T cells in healthy people across ages. The wider study: T cells yielded about one barcoded beta molecule per two cells through template switching. Overall study findings and caveats: Both naive CD4+ cell counts and diversity were greater in long-lived donors than in aged donors.

The V segment lost 5 bases and the J segment 9 bases; nucleotides outside the gene matches: 8. CDR3 size: 14 residues. As concerns this clonotype: Its cognate antigen is unknown.

Isolation per sample recovered at least 6 million PBMCs. PCR was performed a second time for about 7 to 12 cycles using a sample-barcoded 5' primer and a J-beta primer mix. Every individual sample yielded 2.5 million or more paired-end reads (each containing CDR3). TCRdb reprocessed the 5' RACE reads via MiXCR and lists one record per CDR3 protein. Here the sample spans 1.5 million to 2 million distinct CDR3 sequences, 40% to 55% being singletons. This TCR came from a woman aged 40 to 49 in good health. This chain connects TRBV12-3 or TRBV12-4 to TRBJ2-1; TRBD2 agrees at 9 bases. Material: blood. In DNA, the CDR3 is TGTGCCAGCAGTGTGGGGACTAGCACGCCTGAGCAGTTCTTC. This encodes CASSVGTSTPEQFF.